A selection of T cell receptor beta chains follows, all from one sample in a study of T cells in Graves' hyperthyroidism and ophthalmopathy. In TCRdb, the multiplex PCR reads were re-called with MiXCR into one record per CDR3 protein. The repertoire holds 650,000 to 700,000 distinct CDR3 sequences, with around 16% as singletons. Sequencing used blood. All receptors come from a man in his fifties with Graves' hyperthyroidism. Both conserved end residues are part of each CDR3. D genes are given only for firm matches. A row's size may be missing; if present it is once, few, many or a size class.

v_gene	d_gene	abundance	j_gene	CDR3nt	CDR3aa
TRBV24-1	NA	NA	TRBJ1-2	TGTGCCACCAGTGAGTTAGGAATTGGCTACACCTTC	CATSELGIGYTF
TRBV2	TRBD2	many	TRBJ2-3	TGTGCCAGCACCAAGGGGAGGGTTAACACAGATACGCAGTATTTT	CASTKGRVNTDTQYF
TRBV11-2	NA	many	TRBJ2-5	TGTGCCAGCAGCTTTTACGGGAGCGGGGAGACCCAGTACTTC	CASSFYGSGETQYF
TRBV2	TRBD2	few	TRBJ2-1	TGTGCCAGCTGGGAGGCGGGGGTCTACAATGAGCAGTTCTTC	CASWEAGVYNEQFF
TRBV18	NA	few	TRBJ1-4	TGTGCCAGCTCACCACTCCGAGATGAAAAACTGTTTTTT	CASSPLRDEKLFF
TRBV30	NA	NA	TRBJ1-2	TGTGCCTGGAGTTGGGGGGCGCTTAACTATGGCTGCACCTTC	CAWSWGALNYGCTF
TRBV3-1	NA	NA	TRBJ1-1	TGTGCCAGCAGCTCTATTTGGGGAACTGAAGCTTTCTTT	CASSSIWGTEAFF
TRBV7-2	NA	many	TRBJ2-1	TGTGCCAGCAGCCTTCGGGACAACAATGAGCAGTTCTTC	CASSLRDNNEQFF
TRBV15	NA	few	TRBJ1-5	TGTGCCACCAGCTTTGGATCATCAGCGCCCCAGCATTTT	CATSFGSSAPQHF
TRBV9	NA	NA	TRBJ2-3	TGTGCCAGCAGCGTTATAGGGGCCGGCACAGATACGCAGTATTTT	CASSVIGAGTDTQYF
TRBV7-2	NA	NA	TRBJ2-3	TGTGCCAGCGCAGAGTGGACAGATACGCAGTATTTT	CASAEWTDTQYF
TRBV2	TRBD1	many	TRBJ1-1	TGTGCCAGCATTAAGCCCGGGACAGGGATCACTGAAGCTTTCTTT	CASIKPGTGITEAFF
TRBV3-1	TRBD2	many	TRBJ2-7	TGTGCCAGCAGCCAATTTGGGACTAGCGGGGCGCCGCAGTACTTC	CASSQFGTSGAPQYF
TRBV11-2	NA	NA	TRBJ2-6	TGTGCCAGCAGACGATTGCAGGGTACCGGGGCCAACGTCCTGACTTTC	CASRRLQGTGANVLTF
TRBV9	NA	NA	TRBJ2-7	TGTGCCAGCAGCGTAGTCCAGGGAGGGGGCGAGCAGTACTTC	CASSVVQGGGEQYF
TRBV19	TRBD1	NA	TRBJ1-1	TGTGCCAGTAGTGGAGGGACAGGCCTTAACACTGAAGCTTTCTTT	CASSGGTGLNTEAFF
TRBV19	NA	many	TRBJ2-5	TGTGCCAGTAGTAAAGGAGGTTCAACGGAGACCCAGTACTTC	CASSKGGSTETQYF
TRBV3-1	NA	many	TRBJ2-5	TGTGCCAGCAGCCAAGAAACGCCCAGGGAGACCCAGTACTTC	CASSQETPRETQYF
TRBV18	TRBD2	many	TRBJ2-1	TGTGCCAGCTCACCACCTAGCGGGAGCTACAATGAGCAGTTCTTC	CASSPPSGSYNEQFF
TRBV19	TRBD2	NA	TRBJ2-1	TGTGCCAGTAGTCCTAGCGGAGGAACCACGGATGAGCAGTTCTTC	CASSPSGGTTDEQFF
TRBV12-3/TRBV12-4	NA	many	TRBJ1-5	TGTGCCAGCAGAGTACAGCGAAATCAGCCCCAGCATTTT	CASRVQRNQPQHF
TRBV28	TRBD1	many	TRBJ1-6	TGTGCCAGCAGACCAACCGGGACAGGGATTTCACCCCTCCACTTT	CASRPTGTGISPLHF
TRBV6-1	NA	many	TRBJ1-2	TGTGCCAGCAGTCCAATTGACAGAATCGGGCTTTATGGCTACACCTTC	CASSPIDRIGLYGYTF
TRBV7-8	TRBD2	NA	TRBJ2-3	TGTGCCAGCAGCTTCCTAGCGGGAGGCCCTCTCAGCACAGATACGCAGTATTTT	CASSFLAGGPLSTDTQYF
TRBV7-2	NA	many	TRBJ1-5	TGTGCCAGCAGCTTAGTTACCGTTCAGCCCCAGCATTTT	CASSLVTVQPQHF
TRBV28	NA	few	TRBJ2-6	TGTGCCAGCAGTGGCCCGAGAGCAGATGGGGGCTCTGGGGCCAACGTCCTGACTTTC	CASSGPRADGGSGANVLTF
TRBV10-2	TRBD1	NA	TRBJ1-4	TGCGCCAGCAGCGCTTGGGACAGGGGTGCAACTAATGAAAAACTGTTTTTT	CASSAWDRGATNEKLFF
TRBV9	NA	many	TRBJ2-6	TGTGCCAGCAGCGCCGGTCCGGGGGCTGCTGGGGCCAACGTCCTGACTTTC	CASSAGPGAAGANVLTF
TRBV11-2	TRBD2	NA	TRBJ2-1	TGTGCCAGCAGCTATGGTTGGAGGACTAGCGGGAGCCGGGAGCAGTTCTTC	CASSYGWRTSGSREQFF
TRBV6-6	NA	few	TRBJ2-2	TGTGCCAGCAGTTACCGCCGGAACACCGGGGAGCTGTTTTTT	CASSYRRNTGELFF
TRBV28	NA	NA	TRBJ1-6	TGTGCCAGCAGTTTATACGAGGTTGCGAATTCACCCCTCCACTTT	CASSLYEVANSPLHF
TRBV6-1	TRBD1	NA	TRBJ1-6	TGTGCCAGCAGGACCGAAGGGACAGGCGTAAATTCACCCCTCCACTTT	CASRTEGTGVNSPLHF
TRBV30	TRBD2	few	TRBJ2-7	TGTGCCGGGAATCTCGGACTAGCGATGATCCTTCCCCACTACGAGCAGTACTTC	CAGNLGLAMILPHYEQYF
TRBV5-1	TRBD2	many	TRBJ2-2	TGCGCCAGCAGCCCGAGCGGGGGTCAGGCCGGGGAGCTGTTTTTT	CASSPSGGQAGELFF
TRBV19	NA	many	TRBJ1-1	TGTGCCAGTAGTGGTGACAGGTCTAGTACTGAAGCTTTCTTT	CASSGDRSSTEAFF
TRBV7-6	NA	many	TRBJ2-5	TGTGCCAGCAGCAAAGCGGAGACCCAGTACTTC	CASSKAETQYF
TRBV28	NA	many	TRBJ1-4	TGTGCCAGCAGTCGGGGTTTTCGGGCAGGGAAAAATGAAAAACTGTTTTTT	CASSRGFRAGKNEKLFF
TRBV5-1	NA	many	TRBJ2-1	TGCGCCAGCAGCGAGTTAGCGGAGGGCGGCGAGCAGTTCTTC	CASSELAEGGEQFF
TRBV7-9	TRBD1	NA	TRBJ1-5	TGTGCCAGCAGCCCTGGGACAGGGCTTCAGCCCCAGCATTTT	CASSPGTGLQPQHF
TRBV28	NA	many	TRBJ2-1	TGTGCCAGCAGTTTTGGGGGTGACGATGAGCAGTTCTTC	CASSFGGDDEQFF
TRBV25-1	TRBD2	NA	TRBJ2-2	TGTGCCAGCCTTGGGACTAGCGGGAGGGAAAACACCGGGGAGCTGTTTTTT	CASLGTSGRENTGELFF
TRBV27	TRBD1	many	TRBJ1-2	TGTGCCAGCAGCGGGACAGAGTCTTTAAACTATGGCTACACCTTC	CASSGTESLNYGYTF
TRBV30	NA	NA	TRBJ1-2	TGTGCCCAGAGCTGGCGCGGCGGCTACACCTTC	CAQSWRGGYTF
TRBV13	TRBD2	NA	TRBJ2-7	TGTGCCAGCACCGGGACTAGCGGGAGGGCCGACGAGCAGTACTTC	CASTGTSGRADEQYF
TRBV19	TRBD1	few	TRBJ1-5	TGTGCCAGTAGTGTCAACAGGGGTAGTGGAAGCAATCAGCCCCAGCATTTT	CASSVNRGSGSNQPQHF
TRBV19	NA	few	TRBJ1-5	TGTGCCAGTAGTATAGTAGGGGGGTACCAGCCCCAGCATTTT	CASSIVGGYQPQHF
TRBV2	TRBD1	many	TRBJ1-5	TGTGCCAGCAGTGCGGTCGGGACAGGGTTTCAGCCCCAGCATTTT	CASSAVGTGFQPQHF
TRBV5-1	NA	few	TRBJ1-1	TGCGCCAGCAGTGCCGCTTTTCGGGGGAACACTGAAGCTTTCTTT	CASSAAFRGNTEAFF
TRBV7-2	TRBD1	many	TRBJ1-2	TGTGCCAGCAGCCCATATTCATACGGGACAGCAGGGGCCCAGAAGGGAGGCTACACCTTC	CASSPYSYGTAGAQKGGYTF
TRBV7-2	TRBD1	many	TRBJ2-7	TGTGCCAGCAGCTTAGGGGTGACAGGGGGGTCTTACGAGCAGTACTTC	CASSLGVTGGSYEQYF
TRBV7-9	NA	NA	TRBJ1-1	TGTGCCAGCAGCTTCCCGTTGGTAGGGGCTAACACTGAAGCTTTCTTT	CASSFPLVGANTEAFF
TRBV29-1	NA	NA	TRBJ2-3	TGCAGCGTTCACCTAGGGAGCACAGATACGCAGTATTTT	CSVHLGSTDTQYF